Following are 11 T cell receptor beta chains from one sample sequenced in a study of T cell responses to AZD1222 COVID-19 vaccine (dated by TCRdb to the early 2020s). The receptor library was made with the immunoSEQ multiplex PCR assay. As stored in TCRdb, this immuneACCESS dataset retains in-frame rearrangements with V and J assigned. A fraction of the clones does not appear; measured against another copy, unresolved V genes explain less than half of the discrepancy, and the remainder lacks a known reason. The sample table contains 130,000 or so clones; only one count was recorded for 70% to 90% of them. In total, the top ten clones hold 9% to 15% of the sample. The sample's time point label, decoded: baseline before first vaccination. The sequenced sample was peripheral blood, obtained on day 0 of AZD1222 vaccination. All receptors come from an adult in good health.

The rearrangement uses TRBV7-9 and TRBJ1-2; 7 positions match TRBD1. Germline values: CDR1 SEHNR, CDR2 FQNEAQ (reference sequence). The CDR3 has 14 residues. Losses at the gene ends were 5 bases for V and 5 bases for J; bases not matched to a gene: 8. The CDR3 here is CASSPDRAFYGYTF. CDR3 coding DNA: TGTGCCAGCAGCCCCGACAGGGCTTTTTATGGCTACACCTTC.

CDR3 DNA: TGTGCCAGCAGCTTCTGGGGACAGGGGAGTAGTCAGCCCCAGCATTTT. Protein sequence: CASSFWGQGSSQPQHF. This chain uses TRBV5-6 with TRBJ1-5, with 10 nucleotides matching TRBD1. The V and J ends lost 2 bases and 6 bases, in that order; junction bases with no gene match: 8. CDR1 is SGHDT, CDR2 YYEEEE, per germline. The CDR3 runs to 16 residues.

On this clone itself: One end of the junction is discordant with germline, which a read error may explain. The rearrangement uses TRBV30 and TRBJ1-1; maybe TRBD1 (5 bases). The CDR3 has 12 residues. The germline gives CDR1 GTSNPN, CDR2 SVGIG (reference sequence). As DNA, the CDR3 is TGTGCCCGGAGGGGCGGGAACACTGAAGCTTTCTTT. Protein: CARRGGNTEAFF.

The J gene is TRBJ2-5, the V gene TRBV4-2; TRBD2 is a possible D gene (5 bases). This CDR3 has 15 residues. V gave up 0 bases and J gave up 0 bases, with 8 bases separating them. Looked up from germline, CDR1 is LGHNA and CDR2 is YNFKEQ. CDR3 in DNA: TGTGCCAGCAGCCAAGATTACGGGAACCAAGAGACCCAGTACTTC. It codes for CASSQDYGNQETQYF.

V usage is TRBV11-2 and J usage is TRBJ2-1; TRBD2 matches 10 bases. This CDR3 is built from 15 residues. The ends lost 6 bases at V and 5 bases at J; junction bases unmatched: 7. The V gene's germline CDR1 is SGHAT and CDR2 FQNNGV. The CDR3 here is CASSQGSGRHNEQFF. CDR3 nucleotide sequence: TGTGCCAGCAGTCAAGGTAGCGGGAGGCACAATGAGCAGTTCTTC.

The chain is built from TRBV18 and TRBJ2-3; D perhaps matches TRBD1 (5 bases). The CDR3 extends over 16 amino acids. In germline, CDR1 is KGHSH, CDR2 LQKENI. The ends were cut back, 3 bases at V and 0 bases at J, with 13 bases in the middle. The CDR3 DNA sequence: TGTGCCAGCTCACCTGGCAGGGTGACTAGCACAGATACGCAGTATTTT. Translation: CASSPGRVTSTDTQYF.

This rearrangement joins TRBV12-3 or TRBV12-4 to TRBJ2-4; D gene uncertain. Trimming took off 5 bases at V and 0 bases at J, with 5 bases between the two ends. The CDR3 length is 13 residues. CDR3 residues: CASSGIAKNIQYF. As DNA, the CDR3 is TGTGCCAGCAGTGGAATAGCCAAAAACATTCAGTACTTC.

V is TRBV6-5 and J is TRBJ2-7, with D possibly matching TRBD1 (5 bases). The germline V gene encodes CDR1 MNHEY and CDR2 SVGAGI. V was pared by 0 bases and J by 0 bases, with 12 bases between. The CDR3 has 16 amino acids. The CDR3 nucleotides read TGTGCCAGCAGTTACTCGGGGCAAAGGAGCTCCTACGAGCAGTACTTC. Its protein product is CASSYSGQRSSYEQYF.

The V call is TRBV6-5, the J call TRBJ2-7; D may be TRBD2 (6 bases). The germline CDR1 and CDR2 sequences are MNHEY and SVGAGI. V lost 2 bases and J lost 4, with 15 bases in between. The CDR3 is 15 residues long. The CDR3 region is CASSYRAGMNYEQYF. The DNA for the CDR3 is TGTGCCAGCAGTTACCGGGCGGGGATGAATTACGAGCAGTACTTC.

J is TRBJ2-3 and V is TRBV6-4; 9 bases fit TRBD1. The CDR3 sequence is 14 residues long. Germline V gives CDR1 MRHNA, CDR2 SNTAGT. Trimming cost V 4 bases and J 3 bases; bases outside gene matches: 2. The CDR3 DNA sequence: TGTGCCAGCAGTGGGACAGGGGAGACAGATACGCAGTATTTT. Translating it yields CASSGTGETDTQYF.

The V and J genes are TRBV7-9 and TRBJ2-1; 7 bases line up with TRBD1. Germline CDR1 reads SEHNR; CDR2 reads FQNEAQ (reference sequence). With V trimmed by 2 bases and J by 1 base, 8 bases remained unmatched. This CDR3 is 17 amino acids long. The CDR3 sequence: CASSLPTRQGSYNEQFF. The CDR3 DNA is TGTGCCAGCAGCTTACCAACTAGACAGGGATCCTACAATGAGCAGTTCTTC.